The present TCR beta chain was sequenced within a study of CD8 T cells in Susac syndrome. Findings and caveats of the study: None of the CD4+ T cell repertoires in Susac syndrome showed clonal expansion.

A quantity of about 0.45 to 1 ug RNA underwent reverse transcription using random hexamers. Amplification of TCR beta CDR3 was carried out by immunoSEQ multiplex PCR, which covered 54 Vbeta and 13 Jbeta segments. TCRdb used MiXCR to reprocess the immunoSEQ multiplex PCR reads, holding one entry per CDR3 protein. The profile covers 180,000 or so distinct CDR3 sequences, with around 94% appearing a single time and approximately 0.099% taken by the ten largest. V shed 4 bases and J 6 bases; nucleotides not matched to a gene: 9. Germline loops: CDR1 SGHDT, CDR2 YYEEEE. The CDR3 is 14 amino acids. Comment on this clonotype: Antigen unknown.

FACS enriched CD8+ TEMRA cells, while bulk CD8+ and CD4+ were negatively isolated. This receptor was identified in a human donor with Susac syndrome. The rearrangement uses TRBV5-6 and TRBJ2-5, with 7 bases matching TRBD1. Sequencing used CD4+ T cells from PBMCs. CDR3 bases: TGTGCCAGCAGCCCCGACAGGGCTGGGAAGACCCAGTACTTC. Its translation: CASSPDRAGKTQYF.